Listed below are T cell receptor beta chains from one sample, sequenced in a study of blood T cell repertoires in COVID-19. Sequencing was performed with immunoSEQ multiplex PCR; in TCRdb, only in-frame clones are kept and a portion is missing. The sample shows 150,000 to 200,000 clones, about three quarters of them seen only once. The sequencing sample was made of peripheral blood. All receptors come from a woman of 80 years or more with active or convalescent COVID-19. CDR3s include the opening cysteine and the closing phenylalanine or tryptophan. A D gene is named only where the DNA matches it firmly. Clone size is shown for a subset of rows, as once, few, many or a class of expanded clone.

j_call v_call d_call clone_size cdr3_nt cdr3_aa
TRBJ2-3 TRBV21-1 - - TGTGCCAGCAGCAAAGGTTGGCAGGGTAGAACAGATACGCAGTATTTT CASSKGWQGRTDTQYF
TRBJ1-5 TRBV7-9 TRBD1 few TGTGCCAGCAGCTTGGGACAGGGGGCTCTTGGGCAGCCCCAGCATTTT CASSLGQGALGQPQHF
TRBJ1-2 TRBV5-1 - - TGCGCCAGCAGCCCAACGGACAGTCTCTATGGCTACACCTTC CASSPTDSLYGYTF
TRBJ1-3 TRBV4-2 - - TGTGCCAGCAGCCAAGGGGCCCTAACTGGAAACACCATATATTTT CASSQGALTGNTIYF
TRBJ1-1 TRBV19 - once TGTGCCAGTAGTATAGTGTGGCAGGGGAACACTGAAGCTTTCTTT CASSIVWQGNTEAFF
TRBJ1-4 TRBV7-2 - - TGTGCCAGCAGCTTACAGGGCCCTAATAATGAAAAACTGTTTTTT CASSLQGPNNEKLFF
TRBJ2-2 TRBV10-1 - - TGCGCCAGCAGGAGCGGCTCGCTCGCGAACACCGGGGAGCTGTTTTTT CASRSGSLANTGELFF
TRBJ2-1 TRBV7-2 TRBD2 - TGTGCCAGCAGCTTGATGCGGGGGATCGATGAGCAGTTCTTC CASSLMRGIDEQFF
TRBJ1-1 TRBV7-6 - - TGTGCCAGCAGCTTAGAACTATCCCGGAACACTGAAGCTTTCTTT CASSLELSRNTEAFF
TRBJ2-1 TRBV5-1 - - TGCGCCAGCAGCTGGGAGGACGGCCACAATGAGCAGTTCTTC CASSWEDGHNEQFF
TRBJ1-1 TRBV5-1 - - TGCGCCAGCAGCGCGGGGGGACTATCGAACACTGAAGCTTTCTTT CASSAGGLSNTEAFF
TRBJ1-5 TRBV9 - - TGTGCCAGCAGCGTAAGCAGCGAGAGCAATCAGCCCCAGCATTTT CASSVSSESNQPQHF
TRBJ2-7 TRBV30 - many TGTGCCTGGCAGGGTGCCTACGAGCAGTACTTC CAWQGAYEQYF
TRBJ1-4 TRBV12-3/TRBV12-4 - once TGTGCCAGCAGAAGGGGGGGTGAAAAACTGTTTTTT CASRRGGEKLFF
TRBJ2-7 TRBV2 - - TGTGCCAGCAGTGAAAGTAGCGCAGGATTGGGGTTTATACCGGCCTACGAGCAGTACTTC CASSESSAGLGFIPAYEQYF
TRBJ2-7 TRBV9 - - TGTGCCAGCAGCTTGACAGGCTACGAGCAGTACTTC CASSLTGYEQYF
TRBJ1-4 TRBV19 - few TGTGCCAGTAGTATATCGGAAAAACTGTTTTTT CASSISEKLFF
TRBJ1-1 TRBV5-4 - - TGTGCCAGCAGCGAAAGGAGCCGAACAGGACAGTCTGAAGCTTTCTTT CASSERSRTGQSEAFF
TRBJ1-2 TRBV6-5 - - TGTGCCAGCAGTTACGGGTCAGGCCGATCGAACTATGGCTACACCTTC CASSYGSGRSNYGYTF
TRBJ1-2 TRBV6-6 TRBD1 once TGTGCCAGCAGTCACCGGACAGGGGAGCTTAATTTTAACTATGGCTACACCTTC CASSHRTGELNFNYGYTF
TRBJ1-1 TRBV19 - - TGTGCCAGTAGTATTTCTCCCGGGGGGGGCACTGAAGCTTTCTTT CASSISPGGGTEAFF
TRBJ1-5 TRBV6-6 - - TGTGCCAGCAGTTACACACAGGGCAAGGGGCATTTT CASSYTQGKGHF
TRBJ2-3 TRBV12-3/TRBV12-4 - - TGTGCCAGCACCTTGGACTACACAGATACGCAGTATTTT CASTLDYTDTQYF
TRBJ1-1 TRBV3-1/TRBV3-2 - once TGTGCCAGATTCCTACCAAGAAAGTTAAACACTGAAGCTTTCTTT CARFLPRKLNTEAFF
TRBJ2-5 TRBV5-1 - - TGCGCCAGCAGCTTGTGGGACAACACACAAGAGACCCAGTACTTC CASSLWDNTQETQYF